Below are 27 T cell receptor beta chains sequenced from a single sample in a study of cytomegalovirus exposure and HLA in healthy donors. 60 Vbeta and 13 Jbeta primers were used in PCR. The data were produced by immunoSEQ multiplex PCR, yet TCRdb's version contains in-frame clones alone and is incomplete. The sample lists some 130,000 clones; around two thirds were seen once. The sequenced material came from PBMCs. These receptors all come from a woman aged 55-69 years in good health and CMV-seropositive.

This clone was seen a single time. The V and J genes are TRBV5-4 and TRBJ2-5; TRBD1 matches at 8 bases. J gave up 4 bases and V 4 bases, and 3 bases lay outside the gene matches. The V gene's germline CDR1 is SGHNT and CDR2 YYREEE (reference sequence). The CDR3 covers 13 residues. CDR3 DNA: TGTGCCAGCAGCCCAGACAGGGGAGAGACCCAGTACTTC. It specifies CASSPDRGETQYF.

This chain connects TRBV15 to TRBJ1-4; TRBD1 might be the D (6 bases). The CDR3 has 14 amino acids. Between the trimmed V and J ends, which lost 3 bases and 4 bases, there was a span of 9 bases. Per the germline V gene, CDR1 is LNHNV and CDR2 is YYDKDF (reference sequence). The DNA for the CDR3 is TGTGCCACCAGCAGTCACAGGGTTAATGAAAAACTGTTTTTT. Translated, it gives CATSSHRVNEKLFF.

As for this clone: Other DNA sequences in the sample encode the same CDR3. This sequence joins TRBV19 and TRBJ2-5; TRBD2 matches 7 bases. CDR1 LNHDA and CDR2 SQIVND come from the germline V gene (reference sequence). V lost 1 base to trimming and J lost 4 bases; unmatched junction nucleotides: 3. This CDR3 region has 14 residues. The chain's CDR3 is CASSIGTGGETQYF. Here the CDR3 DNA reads TGTGCCAGTAGTATAGGGACGGGAGGAGAGACCCAGTACTTC.

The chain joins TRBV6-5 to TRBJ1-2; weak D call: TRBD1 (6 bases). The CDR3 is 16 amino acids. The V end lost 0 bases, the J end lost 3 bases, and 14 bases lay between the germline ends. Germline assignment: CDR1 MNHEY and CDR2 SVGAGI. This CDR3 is CASSYSYPGEYYGYTF. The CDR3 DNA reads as TGTGCCAGCAGTTACTCGTATCCAGGGGAATACTATGGCTACACCTTC.

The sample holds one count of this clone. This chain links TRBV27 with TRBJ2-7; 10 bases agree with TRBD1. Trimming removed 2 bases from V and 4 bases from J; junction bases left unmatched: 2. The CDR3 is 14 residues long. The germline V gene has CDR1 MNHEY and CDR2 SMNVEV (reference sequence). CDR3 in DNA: TGTGCCAGCAGTTTACGGGACAGGGGTTACGAGCAGTACTTC. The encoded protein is CASSLRDRGYEQYF.

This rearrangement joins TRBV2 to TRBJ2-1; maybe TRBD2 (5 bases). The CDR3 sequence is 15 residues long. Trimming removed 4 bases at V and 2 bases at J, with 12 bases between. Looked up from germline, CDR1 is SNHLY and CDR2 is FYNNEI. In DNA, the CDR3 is TGTGCCAGCAGTGGCCTCGGGATGGCCTACAATGAGCAGTTCTTC. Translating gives CASSGLGMAYNEQFF.

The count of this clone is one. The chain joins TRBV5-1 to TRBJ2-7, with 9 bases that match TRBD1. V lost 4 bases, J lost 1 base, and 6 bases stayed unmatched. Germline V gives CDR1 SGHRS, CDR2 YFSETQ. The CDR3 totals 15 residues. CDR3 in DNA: TGCGCCAGCAGCGAGGGACAGGGACTGTCCTACGAGCAGTACTTC. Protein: CASSEGQGLSYEQYF.

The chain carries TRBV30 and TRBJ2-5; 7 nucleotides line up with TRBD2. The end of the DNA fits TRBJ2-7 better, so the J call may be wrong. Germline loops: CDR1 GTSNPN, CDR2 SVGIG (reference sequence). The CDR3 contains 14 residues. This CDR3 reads CAWSRGAGSHEQYF. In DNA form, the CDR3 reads TGTGCCTGGAGCCGGGGAGCGGGATCCCACGAGCAGTACTTC.

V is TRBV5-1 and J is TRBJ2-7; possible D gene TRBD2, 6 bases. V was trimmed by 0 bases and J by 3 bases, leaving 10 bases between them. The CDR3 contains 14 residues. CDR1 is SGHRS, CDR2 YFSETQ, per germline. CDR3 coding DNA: TGCGCCAGCAGCTTGGGACTAGGCATCTACGAGCAGTACTTC. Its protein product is CASSLGLGIYEQYF.

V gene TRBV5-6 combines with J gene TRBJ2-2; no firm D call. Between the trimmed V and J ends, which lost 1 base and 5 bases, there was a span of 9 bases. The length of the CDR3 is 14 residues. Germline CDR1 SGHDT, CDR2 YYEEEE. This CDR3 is CASSLTLRTGELFF. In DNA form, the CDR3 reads TGTGCCAGCAGCTTGACCCTGAGGACCGGGGAGCTGTTTTTT.

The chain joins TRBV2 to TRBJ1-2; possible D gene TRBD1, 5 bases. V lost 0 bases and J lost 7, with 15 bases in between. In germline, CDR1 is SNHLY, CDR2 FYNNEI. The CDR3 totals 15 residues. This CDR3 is CASSEAIGGVGGYTF. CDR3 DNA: TGTGCCAGCAGTGAAGCGATCGGGGGGGTAGGTGGCTACACCTTC.

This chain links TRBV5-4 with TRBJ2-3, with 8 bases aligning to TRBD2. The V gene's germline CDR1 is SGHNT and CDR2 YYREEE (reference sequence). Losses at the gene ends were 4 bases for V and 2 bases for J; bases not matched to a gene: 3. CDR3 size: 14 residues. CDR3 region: CASSPGGATDTQYF. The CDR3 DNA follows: TGTGCCAGCAGCCCGGGAGGGGCCACAGATACGCAGTATTTT.

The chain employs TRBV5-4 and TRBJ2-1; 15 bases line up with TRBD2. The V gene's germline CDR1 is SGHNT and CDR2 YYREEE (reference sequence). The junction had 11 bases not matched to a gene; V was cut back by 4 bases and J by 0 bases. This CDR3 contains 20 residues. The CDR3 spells CASSPRGLAGGGSSYNEQFF. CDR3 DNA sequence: TGTGCCAGCAGCCCCCGGGGACTAGCGGGAGGAGGGAGCTCCTACAATGAGCAGTTCTTC.

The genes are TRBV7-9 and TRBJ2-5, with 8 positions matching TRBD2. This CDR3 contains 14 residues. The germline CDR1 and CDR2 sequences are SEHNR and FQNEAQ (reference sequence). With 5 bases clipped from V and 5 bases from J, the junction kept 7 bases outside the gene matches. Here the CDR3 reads CASSPPTGGETQYF. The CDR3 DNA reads TGTGCCAGCAGCCCCCCGACGGGGGGGGAGACCCAGTACTTC.

The CDR3 DNA is TGTGCCAGCAGTGCGTTGGTCGGAGGGGTATCTGGCTACACCTTC. Protein product: CASSALVGGVSGYTF. V gene TRBV2 combines with J gene TRBJ1-2; D possibly corresponds to TRBD1 (5 bases). The germline CDR1 and CDR2 sequences are SNHLY and FYNNEI. This CDR3 comprises 15 residues. V was clipped by 4 bases and J by 7 bases, with 19 bases between them.

This chain's CDR3 is CASRGTGWNTEAFF. The CDR3 DNA reads as TGTGCCAGCAGGGGGACAGGGTGGAACACTGAAGCTTTCTTT. The chain couples TRBV28 to TRBJ1-1; 9 positions agree with TRBD1. The CDR3 has 14 amino acids. V lost 6 bases, J lost 1 base, and 3 bases stayed unmatched. Germline CDR1 is MDHEN and CDR2 is SYDVKM.

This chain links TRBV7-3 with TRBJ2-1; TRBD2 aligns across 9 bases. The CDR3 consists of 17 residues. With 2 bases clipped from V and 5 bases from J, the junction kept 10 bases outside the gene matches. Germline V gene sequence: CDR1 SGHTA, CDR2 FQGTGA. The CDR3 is CASSLLYSGRPHNEQFF. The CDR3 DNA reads TGTGCCAGCAGCTTACTTTACAGCGGGAGGCCGCACAATGAGCAGTTCTTC.

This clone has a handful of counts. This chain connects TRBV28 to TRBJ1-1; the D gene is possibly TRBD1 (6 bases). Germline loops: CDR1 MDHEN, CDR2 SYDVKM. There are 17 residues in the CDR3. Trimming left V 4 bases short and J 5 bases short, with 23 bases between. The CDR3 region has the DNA TGTGCCAGCAGTTATCTTGGGGGGGCGAGGGGGGAGACTGAAGCTTTCTTT. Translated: CASSYLGGARGETEAFF.

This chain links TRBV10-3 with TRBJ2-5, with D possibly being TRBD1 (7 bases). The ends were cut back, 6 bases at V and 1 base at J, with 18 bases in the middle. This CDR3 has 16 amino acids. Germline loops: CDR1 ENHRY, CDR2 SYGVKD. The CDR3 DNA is TGTGCCATCAGGGAGGGGAAGGGGGCTGTCCAAGAGACCCAGTACTTC. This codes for CAIREGKGAVQETQYF.

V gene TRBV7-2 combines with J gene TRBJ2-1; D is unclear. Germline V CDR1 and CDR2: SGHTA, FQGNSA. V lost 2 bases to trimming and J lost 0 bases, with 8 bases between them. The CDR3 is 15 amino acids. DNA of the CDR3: TGTGCCAGCAGCTTATTCGCCGGCTCCTACAATGAGCAGTTCTTC. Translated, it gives CASSLFAGSYNEQFF. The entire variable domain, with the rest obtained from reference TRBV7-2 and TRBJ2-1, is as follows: GAGVSQSPSNKVTEKGKDVELRCDPISGHTALYWYRQSLGQGLEFLIYFQGNSAPDKSGLPSDRFSAERTGGSVSTLTIQRTQQEDSAVYLCASSLFAGSYNEQFFGPGTRLTVL.

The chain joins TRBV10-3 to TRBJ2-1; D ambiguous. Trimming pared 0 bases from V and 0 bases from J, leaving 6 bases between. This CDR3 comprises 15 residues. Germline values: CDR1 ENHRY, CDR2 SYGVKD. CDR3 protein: CAISESQFSYNEQFF. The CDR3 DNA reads TGTGCCATCAGTGAGTCTCAGTTCTCCTACAATGAGCAGTTCTTC.

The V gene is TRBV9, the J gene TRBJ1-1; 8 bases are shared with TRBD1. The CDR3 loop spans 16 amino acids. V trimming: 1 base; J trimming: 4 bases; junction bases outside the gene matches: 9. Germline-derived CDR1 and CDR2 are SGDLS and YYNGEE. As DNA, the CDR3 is TGTGCCAGCAGCGTATCACCTTCAGGGGGCCTCACTGAAGCTTTCTTT. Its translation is CASSVSPSGGLTEAFF.

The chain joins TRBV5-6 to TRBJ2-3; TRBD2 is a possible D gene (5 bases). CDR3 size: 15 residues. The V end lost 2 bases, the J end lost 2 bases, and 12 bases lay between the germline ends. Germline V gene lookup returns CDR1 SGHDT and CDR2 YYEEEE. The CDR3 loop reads CASSLIPGNTDTQYF. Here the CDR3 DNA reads TGTGCCAGCAGCTTAATCCCGGGGAACACAGATACGCAGTATTTT.

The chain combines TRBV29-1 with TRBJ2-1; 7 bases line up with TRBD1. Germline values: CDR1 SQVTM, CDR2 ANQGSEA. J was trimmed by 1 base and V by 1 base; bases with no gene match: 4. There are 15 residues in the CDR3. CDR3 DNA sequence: TGCAGCGTTGAAGGGTTACAGGGGTCCTACAATGAGCAGTTCTTC. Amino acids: CSVEGLQGSYNEQFF.

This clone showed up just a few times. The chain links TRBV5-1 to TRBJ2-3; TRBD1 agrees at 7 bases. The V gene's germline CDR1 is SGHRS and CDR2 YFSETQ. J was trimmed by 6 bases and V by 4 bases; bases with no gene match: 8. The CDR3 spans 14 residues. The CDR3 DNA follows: TGCGCCAGCAGCCGGGGACAGCCGATTGATACGCAGTATTTT. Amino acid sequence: CASSRGQPIDTQYF. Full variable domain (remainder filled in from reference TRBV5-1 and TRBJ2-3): KAGVTQTPRYLIKTRGQQVTLSCSPISGHRSVSWYQQTPGQGLQFLFEYFSETQRNKGNFPGRFSGRQFSNSRSEMNVSTLELGDSALYLCASSRGQPIDTQYFGPGTRLTVL.

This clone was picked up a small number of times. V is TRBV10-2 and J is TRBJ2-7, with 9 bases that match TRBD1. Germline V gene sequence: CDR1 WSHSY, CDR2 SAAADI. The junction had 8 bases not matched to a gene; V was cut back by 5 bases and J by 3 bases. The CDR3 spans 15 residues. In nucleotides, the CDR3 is TGCGCCAGCAGTTTCGACAGGACAGGGGACTACGAGCAGTACTTC. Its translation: CASSFDRTGDYEQYF.

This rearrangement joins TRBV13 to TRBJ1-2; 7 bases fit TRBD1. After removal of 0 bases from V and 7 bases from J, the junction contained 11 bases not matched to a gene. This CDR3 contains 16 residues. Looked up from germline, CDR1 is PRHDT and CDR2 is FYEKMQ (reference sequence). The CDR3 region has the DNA TGTGCCAGCAGCTTAGGCGGGACAGCCTCCATGGTTGGCTACACCTTC. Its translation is CASSLGGTASMVGYTF.